This TCR beta chain was captured in a study of regulatory T cells in long-lasting Graves disease. At the level of the study: Over 5 years on antithyroid drugs plus positive TSH receptor antibodies marked Graves' disease as persistent.

General study findings and limits: Public clonotype sharing was higher in persistent than newly diagnosed patients. Persistent disease showed a preference for TRBV28, TRBJ1-2 and TRBJ2-5. Persistent Graves' patients had lower TCR diversity than newly diagnosed ones.

Time point given: persistent/refractory GD, antithyroid drugs over 5 years with positive TRAb. The TCR library used RNA extracted from PBMCs. Germline CDR1 is SGHRS and CDR2 is YFSETQ. The CDR3 contains 18 residues. Trimming took off 2 bases at V and 0 bases at J, with 15 bases between the two ends. Concerning this clonotype itself: Its target is unknown.

According to the study, TCR beta libraries were built with iRepertoire HTBI primers and CDR3-region Arm-PCR. TCRdb processed the multiplex PCR reads anew with MiXCR; each CDR3 protein has one entry. There are around 500,000 distinct CDR3 sequences in the sample; less than 25% occur only once, and over 7.5% lies in the top ten. Sequenced here: peripheral blood mononuclear cells (PBMCs), sampled when the disease was refractory, from a patient treated with antithyroid drugs. This chain uses TRBV5-1 with TRBJ1-6; D remains unclear. The TCR sequence derives from a female donor with Graves disease. CDR3 in amino acids: CASSLGARGSSYNSPLHF. The CDR3 nucleotides read TGCGCCAGCAGCTTAGGAGCACGAGGGAGCTCCTATAATTCACCCCTCCACTTT.